This T cell receptor (beta chain) appears in the sequencing data of a study of T-cell memory formation after mild COVID-19. Study-level information: TCR clusters were mostly confined to one donor each. Study-level findings and limits: Clones that contracted from day 15 to 85 were balanced CD4/CD8, while later expanders leaned CD4+. For second-wave clones that peaked at day 37, SARS-CoV-2 specificity went unverified.

The ends lost 4 bases at V and 3 bases at J; junction bases unmatched: 17. Germline V gene lookup returns CDR1 MDHEN and CDR2 SYDVKM. The CDR3 loop spans 20 amino acids. Comment on this clonotype: The antigen is unknown.

TCRdb used MiXCR to reprocess the 5' RACE reads, holding one entry per CDR3 protein. The sample shows about 320,000 distinct CDR3 sequences, around an eighth of them seen only once. The TCR comes from a man between 18 and 29 years old who had mild COVID-19 (a few samples of this study predate the infection). Cell type and time point are not known. The chain has TRBV28 and TRBJ2-1; TRBD2 agrees at 11 bases. The sequenced material came from PBMCs or a T cell subset sorted from them (not recorded which). This CDR3 reads CASSWVRRLAGGNNYNEQFF. The DNA of the CDR3 is TGTGCCAGCAGTTGGGTCCGGAGGCTAGCGGGGGGCAATAACTACAATGAGCAGTTCTTC.